The 21 T cell receptor beta chains given below trace back to one sample, sequenced in a study of cytomegalovirus exposure and HLA in healthy donors. PCR was performed using 60 Vbeta and 13 Jbeta primers. The repertoire was sequenced with immunoSEQ multiplex PCR; TCRdb's copy has only in-frame clones and lacks some. The sample holds fewer than 100,000 clones, 80% seen once. Sample: PBMCs. The origin of the receptors is a male donor in good health and CMV-seronegative.

This clone was picked up one time. The chain recombines TRBV6-6 with TRBJ1-2; D is perhaps TRBD1 (6 bases). Trimming took 0 bases from V and 7 from J, leaving 12 bases between them. The V gene's germline CDR1 is MNHNY and CDR2 SVGAGI (reference sequence). The length of the CDR3 is 14 residues. CDR3 coding DNA: TGTGCCAGCAGTTACTCGACGGGGGGCCGTGGCTACACCTTC. Its protein is CASSYSTGGRGYTF.

This sequence joins TRBV18 and TRBJ1-1; 10 bases align to TRBD1. V was pared by 2 bases and J by 6 bases, with 9 bases of the junction left unmatched. CDR1 and CDR2 from the germline V gene are KGHSH and LQKENI. CDR3 length equals 16 residues. CDR3: CASSPRFGQGGPEAFF. CDR3 coding DNA: TGTGCCAGCTCACCAAGGTTTGGACAGGGGGGACCTGAAGCTTTCTTT.

The chain recombines TRBV28 with TRBJ1-6; maybe TRBD1 (6 bases). The CDR3 covers 14 residues. Trimming shortened V by 6 bases and J by 7 bases, and 13 bases separated the two germline ends. Per germline, CDR1 MDHEN and CDR2 SYDVKM. The DNA of the CDR3 is TGTGCCAGCAGGGCTGGGGGCGACAATTCACCCCTCCACTTT. It is translated as CASRAGGDNSPLHF.

In regard to this clone: One end of the junction fails to match germline, which may point to a read error. The V and J genes are TRBV13 and TRBJ1-2; perhaps TRBD1 as D (6 bases). This CDR3 is 13 amino acids long. CDR1 and CDR2 from the germline V gene are PRHDT and FYEKMQ (reference sequence). DNA of the CDR3: TGTGCCAGCAGCATTGGACAGAACTATGGCTACCCCTTC. Residues: CASSIGQNYGYPF.

This chain joins TRBV5-1 and TRBJ2-5; 9 nucleotides line up with TRBD1. The J call may not be correct, given that the DNA end is closer to TRBJ2-7. The germline gives CDR1 SGHRS, CDR2 YFSETQ. CDR3 length: 16 residues. CDR3 in DNA: TGCGCCAGCAGCTTGGCCTCCCGGACAGGGGCGAACGAGCAGTACTTC. Translated, it gives CASSLASRTGANEQYF.

CDR3 sequence reads: CAWTQGGYYNEQFF. As DNA, the CDR3 is TGTGCCTGGACTCAAGGGGGATACTACAATGAGCAGTTCTTC. The V gene is TRBV30, the J gene TRBJ2-1, with TRBD1 as a possible D gene (6 bases). The germline CDR1 and CDR2 sequences are GTSNPN and SVGIG (reference sequence). Trimming removed 4 bases from V and 3 bases from J, with 13 bases in between. The CDR3 is made up of 14 amino acids.

The V call is TRBV6-5, the J call TRBJ2-1; 9 bases are shared with TRBD1. With V trimmed by 6 bases and J by 2 bases, 5 bases remained unmatched. The CDR3 spans 15 residues. Per the germline V gene, CDR1 is MNHEY and CDR2 is SVGAGI. The CDR3 DNA reads as TGTGCCAGCAGAGACGGACAGGGGACCTACAATGAGCAGTTCTTC. Translated, it gives CASRDGQGTYNEQFF.

The rearrangement joins TRBV2 to TRBJ2-5; D not resolved. The J call could be wrong; TRBJ2-7 is a better fit for the DNA end. CDR3 length: 15 residues. The germline V gene encodes CDR1 SNHLY and CDR2 FYNNEI. CDR3 sequence reads: CASSEGRLSSYEQYF. The CDR3 DNA reads as TGTGCCAGCAGTGAAGGTAGGCTCTCTAGCTACGAGCAGTACTTC.

This clone was detected only a few times. The chain carries TRBV27 and TRBJ2-1; 8 bases match TRBD1. With 3 bases clipped from V and 10 bases from J, the junction kept 14 bases outside the gene matches. Per the germline V gene, CDR1 is MNHEY and CDR2 is SMNVEV (reference sequence). CDR3 size: 16 residues. Written as DNA, the CDR3 is TGTGCCAGCAGTTTCCTCGGACAGGGACCCGCGGCCGAGCAGTTCTTC. It codes for CASSFLGQGPAAEQFF.

The chain joins TRBV30 to TRBJ2-1, with 7 positions matching TRBD1. The CDR3 consists of 14 residues. Per germline, CDR1 GTSNPN and CDR2 SVGIG (reference sequence). V shed 2 bases and J 5 bases; nucleotides not matched to a gene: 6. The CDR3 DNA is TGTGCCTGGAGTATCCGGGACAGTAACAATGAGCAGTTCTTC. Translating gives CAWSIRDSNNEQFF.

This clone has just one count. The chain couples TRBV13 to TRBJ1-6; D unresolved. V shed 5 bases and J shed 13 bases, with 12 bases lying between them. The germline V gene has CDR1 PRHDT and CDR2 FYEKMQ (reference sequence). This CDR3 is 12 amino acids long. This chain's CDR3 is CASSQAGLPLHF. DNA of the CDR3: TGTGCCAGCAGCCAGGCGGGGTTGCCCCTCCACTTT.

The chain is built from TRBV6-1 and TRBJ1-2, with D hard to call. The CDR3 is 12 residues long. Trimming removed 7 bases at V and 1 base at J, with 7 bases between. In germline, CDR1 is MNHNS, CDR2 SASEGT. CDR3 in DNA: TGTGCCAGCACACGCGGTAACTATGGCTACACCTTC. It specifies CASTRGNYGYTF.

The chain carries TRBV28 and TRBJ1-4; TRBD1 is a possible D gene (6 bases). V lost 6 bases, J lost 8 bases, and 10 bases lay in between. Germline V gene sequence: CDR1 MDHEN, CDR2 SYDVKM. The CDR3 has 12 residues. CDR3 sequence reads: CASRPQGEKLFF. Written as DNA, the CDR3 is TGTGCCAGCAGACCTCAGGGGGAAAAACTGTTTTTT.

The V and J genes are TRBV7-9 and TRBJ2-5; possible D gene TRBD2, 6 bases. This CDR3 spans 15 amino acids. V was cut by 3 bases and J by 3 bases, with 14 bases left in between. CDR1 is SEHNR and CDR2 is FQNEAQ in the germline V gene (reference sequence). CDR3 sequence (DNA): TGTGCCAGCAGCTTGGGCTTGCGGGGCAAAGAGACCCAGTACTTC. It encodes CASSLGLRGKETQYF.

V gene TRBV5-1 combines with J gene TRBJ2-5, with 7 bases aligning to TRBD1. The DNA end favors TRBJ2-7, so the J call may be wrong. Per germline, CDR1 SGHRS and CDR2 YFSETQ. The CDR3 runs to 14 residues. Here the CDR3 reads CASSLTGDAYEQYF. Written as DNA, the CDR3 is TGCGCCAGCAGCTTGACAGGGGACGCCTACGAGCAGTACTTC.

This clone was seen a handful of times. V usage is TRBV9 and J usage is TRBJ2-7, with 8 bases aligning to TRBD1. Germline values: CDR1 SGDLS, CDR2 YYNGEE. This CDR3 comprises 15 residues. Trimming took 3 bases from V and 4 from J; bases not matched to a gene: 9. CDR3 amino acids: CASSATGTGLYEQYF. The CDR3 DNA sequence: TGTGCCAGCAGCGCAACCGGGACAGGTCTTTACGAGCAGTACTTC.

The chain carries TRBV14 and TRBJ2-1, with 13 bases fitting TRBD2. Trimming at V came to 2 bases and at J to 6 bases, leaving 7 bases not matched to a gene. CDR3 length: 17 amino acids. Germline assignment: CDR1 SGHDN and CDR2 FVKESK. The CDR3 DNA reads TGTGCCAGCAGCCAACTACTAGCGGGAGGGAGGGGCAATGAGCAGTTCTTC. It yields the protein CASSQLLAGGRGNEQFF.

This clone was observed once. This chain joins TRBV4-1 and TRBJ2-5; the match to TRBD1 covers 10 bases. The J call may be in error: the DNA end matches TRBJ2-7 better. CDR1 is MGHRA, CDR2 YSYEKL, per germline. CDR3 size: 15 residues. CDR3 in DNA: TGCGCCAGCAGCCAAGAAGGGACAGGGGTCTACGAGCAGTACTTC. Its protein product is CASSQEGTGVYEQYF.

The chain joins TRBV5-1 to TRBJ2-3; 12 bases agree with TRBD2. Germline V gene sequence: CDR1 SGHRS, CDR2 YFSETQ. The CDR3 has 18 amino acids. With 5 bases clipped from V and 1 base from J, the junction kept 11 bases outside the gene matches. The chain's CDR3 is CASRQTSGGLVGTDTQYF. Here the CDR3 DNA reads TGCGCCAGCAGGCAGACTAGCGGGGGCTTGGTTGGCACAGATACGCAGTATTTT.

This clone was observed once. The V call is TRBV6-5, the J call TRBJ1-1; D might be TRBD1 (5 bases). This CDR3 is 14 amino acids long. Per germline, CDR1 MNHEY and CDR2 SVGAGI. The ends were cut back, 2 bases at V and 10 bases at J, with 17 bases in the middle. The CDR3 region is CASSYGGTQIGAFF. CDR3 in DNA: TGTGCCAGCAGTTACGGCGGGACCCAGATAGGAGCTTTCTTT.

The V call is TRBV9, the J call TRBJ1-4; a weak D match, TRBD1 (6 bases). Trimming took off 2 bases at V and 0 bases at J, with 8 bases between the two ends. Germline V gene data show CDR1 as SGDLS and CDR2 as YYNGEE. This CDR3 is built from 15 residues. This CDR3 is CASSVDSATNEKLFF. CDR3 DNA: TGTGCCAGCAGCGTGGACAGTGCAACTAATGAAAAACTGTTTTTT.